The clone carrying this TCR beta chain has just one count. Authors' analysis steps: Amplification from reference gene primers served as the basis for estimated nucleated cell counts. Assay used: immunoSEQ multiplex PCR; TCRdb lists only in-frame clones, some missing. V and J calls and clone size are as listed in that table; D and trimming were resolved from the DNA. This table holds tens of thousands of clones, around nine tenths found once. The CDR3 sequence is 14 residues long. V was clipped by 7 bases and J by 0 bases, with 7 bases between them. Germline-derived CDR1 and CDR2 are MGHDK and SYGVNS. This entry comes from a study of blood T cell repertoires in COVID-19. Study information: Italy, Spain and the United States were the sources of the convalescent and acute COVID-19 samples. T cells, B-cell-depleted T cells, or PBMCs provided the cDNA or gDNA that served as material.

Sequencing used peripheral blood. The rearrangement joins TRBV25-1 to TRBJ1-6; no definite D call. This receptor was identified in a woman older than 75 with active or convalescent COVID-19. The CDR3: CASKHNSYNSPLHF. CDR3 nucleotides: TGTGCCAGCAAACATAACTCCTATAATTCACCCCTCCACTTT.